This T cell receptor beta chain came from a study of T cells in Graves' hyperthyroidism and ophthalmopathy. Regions amplified from RNA transcripts were the TCR beta CDR3 regions. TCR CDR3 underwent first-round RT-PCR with the HTBI primer set. TCRdb used MiXCR to reprocess the multiplex PCR reads, holding one entry per CDR3 protein. Seen here are 530,000 or so distinct CDR3 sequences, more than 45% observed once, and the top ten hold around 8%. Trimming took off 3 bases at V and 5 bases at J, with 16 bases between the two ends. The CDR3 covers 14 residues. CDR1 and CDR2 from the germline V gene are GTSNPN and SVGIG (reference sequence).

This clonotype was obtained from a woman aged 18-29 years with Graves' hyperthyroidism. The specimen sequenced was peripheral blood or thyroid tissue (not recorded which). The gene calls are TRBV30 and TRBJ1-1; weak D call: TRBD1 (6 bases). CDR3 bases: TGTGCCTGGAGGTCAGGGGCGGGGCCGACTGAAGCTTTCTTT. Its protein is CAWRSGAGPTEAFF.